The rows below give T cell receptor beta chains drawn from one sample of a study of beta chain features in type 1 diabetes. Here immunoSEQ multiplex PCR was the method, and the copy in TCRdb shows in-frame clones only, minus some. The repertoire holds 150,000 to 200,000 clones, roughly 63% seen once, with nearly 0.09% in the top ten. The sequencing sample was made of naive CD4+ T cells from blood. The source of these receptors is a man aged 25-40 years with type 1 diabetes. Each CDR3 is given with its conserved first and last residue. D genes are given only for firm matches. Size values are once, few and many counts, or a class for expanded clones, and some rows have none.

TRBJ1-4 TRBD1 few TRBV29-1 TGCAGCGTCAACAACAGGGGTGAAAAACTGTTTTTT CSVNNRGEKLFF
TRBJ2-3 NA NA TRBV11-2 TGTGCCAGCAGCTTAGAAGGGAAGGTCGGAGATACGCAGTATTTT CASSLEGKVGDTQYF
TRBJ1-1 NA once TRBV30 TGTGCCTGGAGTCCGACACGGACAGCAATTAACACTGAAGCTTTCTTT CAWSPTRTAINTEAFF
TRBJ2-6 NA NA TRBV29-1 TGCAGCGTTGACGCCACCGGGGCCAACGTCCTGACTTTC CSVDATGANVLTF
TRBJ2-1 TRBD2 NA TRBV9 TGTGCCAGCAGCGTAGGACTAGCGTCCAATGAGCAGTTCTTC CASSVGLASNEQFF
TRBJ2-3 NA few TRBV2 TGTGCCAGCACCGTAAGCACAGATACGCAGTATTTT CASTVSTDTQYF
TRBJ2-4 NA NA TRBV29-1 TGCAGCGCCCGCAAGCTAGGGCTCGGGGACATTCAGTACTTC CSARKLGLGDIQYF
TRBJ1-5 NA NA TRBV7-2 TGTGCCAGCAGCCCGGGAAGCAATCAGCCCCAGCATTTT CASSPGSNQPQHF
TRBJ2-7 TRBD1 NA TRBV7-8 TGTGCCAGCAGCCCGCTAGGGGACAGGGGGCGCGAGCAGTACTTC CASSPLGDRGREQYF
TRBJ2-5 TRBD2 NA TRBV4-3 TGCGCCAGCAGCCAAGGATTGTTAGCGGGGGGAGAGACCCAGTACTTC CASSQGLLAGGETQYF
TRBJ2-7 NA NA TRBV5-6 TGTGCCAGCAGCTTGGGAGACGAGCAGTACTTC CASSLGDEQYF
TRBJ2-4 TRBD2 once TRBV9 TGTGCCAGCAGCGTGACAGGTAGCGGGACGTTGGCCAAAAACATTCAGTACTTC CASSVTGSGTLAKNIQYF
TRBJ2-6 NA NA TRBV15 TGTGCCACCAGCAGAGTCTCAGCTGGGGCCAACGTCCTGACTTTC CATSRVSAGANVLTF
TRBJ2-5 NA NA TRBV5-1 TGCGCCAGCAGCTTCGAGACTGAGACCCAGTACTTC CASSFETETQYF
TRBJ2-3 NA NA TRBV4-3 TGCGCCAGCAGCCAAGAAGTAAGACATACGCAGTATTTT CASSQEVRHTQYF